The 27 T cell receptor beta chains reported below all come from one sample, sequenced in a study of shared clonotypes between healthy human individuals (dated by TCRdb to the early 2020s). The library was made by the immunoSEQ multiplex PCR assay. TCRdb provides this immuneACCESS table in a form limited to in-frame rearrangements. Some clones are lacking; in checked studies, under half of them reflect an unresolved V gene, and why the rest are absent is not known. This sample comprises roughly 2,300,000 clones, around 92% of them detected only once. Roughly 0.34% of the sample belongs to the ten largest clones. Input material: naive CD4+ T cells from PBMCs. The cell subset or site label for this specimen denotes: CD45RA+ positively selected. These TCRs come from a man aged 18 to 35 in good health. Some clones in this sample may be carry-over from other donors' samples.

The chain combines TRBV5-1 with TRBJ2-2; D gene uncertain. The CDR3 spans 14 residues. With 4 bases removed from V and 4 bases from J, the gap between germline ends came to 11 bases. The germline gives CDR1 SGHRS, CDR2 YFSETQ. The CDR3 nucleotides are TGCGCCAGCAGCCTCACGGCCATCACCGGGGAGCTGTTTTTT. Its protein product is CASSLTAITGELFF.

This rearrangement joins TRBV9 to TRBJ2-7; 14 bases map to TRBD2. V shed 4 bases, J shed 6 bases, and the junction held 6 bases outside the gene matches. Per germline, CDR1 SGDLS and CDR2 YYNGEE. This CDR3 has 15 amino acids. In DNA, the CDR3 is TGTGCCAGCAGCCCGGGACTAGCGGGAGTGCGCGAGCAGTACTTC. It codes for CASSPGLAGVREQYF.

The chain has TRBV4-2 and TRBJ2-7; the D call may be TRBD1 or TRBD2 (5 bases each). Germline lookup yields CDR1 LGHNA and CDR2 YNFKEQ. Deletions cut 4 bases from V and 7 bases from J, with 23 bases between. The CDR3 has 16 residues. The CDR3 is CASSPESATGTNEQYF. CDR3 nucleotides: TGTGCCAGCAGCCCAGAAAGTGCGACGGGGACCAATGAGCAGTACTTC.

This clone is a singleton in its sample. The gene calls are TRBV28 and TRBJ1-2, with unresolved D. The V gene's germline CDR1 is MDHEN and CDR2 SYDVKM. This CDR3 spans 14 amino acids. Trimming cost V 4 bases and J 0 bases, with 9 bases left between them. The CDR3 sequence: CASSWEIANYGYTF. In DNA, the CDR3 is TGTGCCAGCAGTTGGGAGATAGCTAACTATGGCTACACCTTC.

In this sample, this clone turned up a few times. The sample holds other DNA sequences that translate to the same CDR3. The chain recombines TRBV28 with TRBJ1-1; D gene uncertain. The germline CDR1 and CDR2 sequences are MDHEN and SYDVKM. V dropped 5 bases and J dropped 1 base, with 8 bases sitting between them. The CDR3 has 13 residues. Here the CDR3 DNA reads TGTGCCAGCAGTCTTGATTCGAACACTGAAGCTTTCTTT. As protein: CASSLDSNTEAFF.

This clone was seen only once. Here the CDR3 DNA reads TGCGCCAGCAGCTTGGCACAGAGGAACACCGGGGAGCTGTTTTTT. As protein: CASSLAQRNTGELFF. V gene TRBV5-1 combines with J gene TRBJ2-2; D remains unclear. Germline V lookup: CDR1 SGHRS, CDR2 YFSETQ. The CDR3 spans 15 residues. V was clipped by 0 bases and J by 1 base, with 7 bases between them.

The chain combines TRBV30 with TRBJ1-1, with TRBD1 as a possible D gene (6 bases). The CDR3 is 15 residues long. V was shortened by 1 base and J by 5 bases, with 17 bases between the two germline ends. CDR1 and CDR2 from the germline V gene are GTSNPN and SVGIG (reference sequence). The CDR3, as DNA: TGTGCCTGGAGTGGGGGGCCTCCCCGGAGGACTGAAGCTTTCTTT. Translated, it gives CAWSGGPPRRTEAFF. The full variable domain, with the rest looked up from reference TRBV30 and TRBJ1-1, is SQTIHQWPATLVQPVGSPLSLECTVEGTSNPNLYWYRQAAGRGLQLLFYSVGIGQISSEVPQNLSASRPQDRQFILSSKKLLLSDSGFYLCAWSGGPPRRTEAFFGQGTRLTVV.

On this clone itself: Different DNA sequences within this sample yield the same CDR3. The chain employs TRBV6-5 and TRBJ1-1; 8 bases map to TRBD1. The germline CDR1 and CDR2 sequences are MNHEY and SVGAGI. V shed 5 bases and J 1 base; nucleotides not matched to a gene: 3. CDR3 length equals 14 residues. CDR3 in amino acids: CASSVTGENTEAFF. Written as DNA, the CDR3 is TGTGCCAGCAGTGTGACAGGGGAGAACACTGAAGCTTTCTTT.

This rearrangement joins TRBV11-3 to TRBJ2-1, with TRBD2 identical over 9 bases. Germline V lookup: CDR1 SGHNT, CDR2 YENEEA. After removal of 6 bases from V and 12 bases from J, the junction contained 9 bases not matched to a gene. This CDR3 comprises 13 residues. CDR3 DNA sequence: TGTGCCAGCAGTCTAGGGCGGGAGGGCCGGCAGTTCTTC. Protein sequence: CASSLGREGRQFF.

The chain couples TRBV11-2 to TRBJ2-1, with D perhaps matching TRBD2 (6 bases). Trimming stripped 2 bases from V and 1 base from J, with 9 bases between. The CDR3 consists of 15 residues. Looked up from germline, CDR1 is SGHAT and CDR2 is FQNNGV. The CDR3 loop reads CASSLWSGSYNEQFF. CDR3 DNA: TGTGCCAGCAGCTTATGGAGCGGGTCCTACAATGAGCAGTTCTTC.

The chain uses TRBV2 and TRBJ2-1, with TRBD1 identical over 12 bases. Per the germline V gene, CDR1 is SNHLY and CDR2 is FYNNEI. This CDR3 has 14 residues. The V and J ends lost 8 bases and 7 bases, in that order; junction bases with no gene match: 6. For the CDR3, the DNA is TGTGCCAGCGGCCGGGACAGGGGGCTAAATGAGCAGTTCTTC. It specifies CASGRDRGLNEQFF.

The chain couples TRBV4-1 to TRBJ2-4; the D gene is possibly TRBD1 (5 bases). CDR3 length equals 18 residues. Germline V CDR1 and CDR2: MGHRA, YSYEKL. Trimming took off 1 base at V and 0 bases at J, with 16 bases between the two ends. The CDR3 here is CASSQVKQVQSAKNIQYF. CDR3 nucleotide sequence: TGCGCCAGCAGCCAAGTCAAACAGGTTCAGTCAGCCAAAAACATTCAGTACTTC.

This chain connects TRBV7-2 to TRBJ2-5; no definite D call. Trimming removed 2 bases from V and 5 bases from J, with 3 bases in between. There are 11 residues in the CDR3. Germline V gives CDR1 SGHTA, CDR2 FQGNSA. CDR3 DNA sequence: TGTGCCAGCAGCTTATTTGAGACCCAGTACTTC. It specifies CASSLFETQYF.

Notes on this clone: The same CDR3 is also encoded by other DNA sequences in this sample. V gene TRBV7-2 combines with J gene TRBJ1-5; D remains unclear. V dropped 3 bases and J dropped 4 bases, with 4 bases sitting between them. This CDR3 region has 12 residues. CDR1 SGHTA and CDR2 FQGNSA come from the germline V gene. The DNA for the CDR3 is TGTGCCAGCAGCTTTTTAAATCAGCCCCAGCATTTT. Amino acid sequence: CASSFLNQPQHF.

The V call is TRBV27, the J call TRBJ1-1; 10 bases agree with TRBD1. The CDR3 contains 18 residues. After removal of 7 bases from V and 1 base from J, the junction contained 15 bases not matched to a gene. CDR1 is MNHEY and CDR2 is SMNVEV in the germline V gene (reference sequence). The CDR3 DNA sequence: TGTGCCAGCAAAAACACCCGGGACAGGGGATACGGGAACACTGAAGCTTTCTTT. This translates into CASKNTRDRGYGNTEAFF.

This clone came up once. The V and J genes are TRBV7-9 and TRBJ1-2; a possible D gene is TRBD1 (6 bases). The CDR3 is 15 amino acids. Germline loops: CDR1 SEHNR, CDR2 FQNEAQ (reference sequence). Trimming stripped 5 bases from V and 4 bases from J, with 17 bases between. The CDR3: CASSRPGTPSYGYTF. Written as DNA, the CDR3 is TGTGCCAGCAGCCGACCCGGGACACCTAGCTATGGCTACACCTTC.

V is TRBV19 and J is TRBJ1-2; no clear D gene. The CDR3 length is 14 residues. Germline assignment: CDR1 LNHDA and CDR2 SQIVND (reference sequence). V lost 6 bases to trimming and J lost 0 bases, with 11 bases between them. CDR3 residues: CASRLRTPNYGYTF. In DNA, the CDR3 is TGTGCCAGTAGACTAAGGACTCCTAACTATGGCTACACCTTC.

The count of this clone is one. The chain carries TRBV11-1 and TRBJ2-7, with D hard to call. This CDR3 is built from 14 residues. Trimming shortened V by 1 base and J by 3 bases, and 10 bases separated the two germline ends. Germline loops: CDR1 SGHAT, CDR2 FQDESV (reference sequence). CDR3: CASSLGRNLYEQYF. The CDR3 nucleotides are TGTGCCAGCAGCTTAGGCAGGAACCTCTACGAGCAGTACTTC.

As concerns this clone: An end of the junction does not agree with germline; a read error may underlie this. The rearrangement links TRBV13 to TRBJ2-1; 13 bases are a match to TRBD2. CDR1 is PRHDT, CDR2 FYEKMQ, per germline (reference sequence). This CDR3 is 15 amino acids long. CDR3 DNA: TGTGCCAGCAGCCTAGGACTAGCGGGAGTCGATGAGCAGTTCTTC. Translating gives CASSLGLAGVDEQFF.

The chain recombines TRBV4-1 with TRBJ1-2; D is undetermined. The CDR3 loop spans 14 amino acids. CDR1 and CDR2 from the germline V gene are MGHRA and YSYEKL. V was clipped by 2 bases and J by 3 bases, with 10 bases between them. CDR3 amino acids: CASSQRITDYGYTF. In DNA form, the CDR3 reads TGCGCCAGCAGCCAACGAATTACAGACTATGGCTACACCTTC.

This chain joins TRBV9 and TRBJ1-2, with D unclear. Trimming removed 7 bases at V and 0 bases at J, with 7 bases between. CDR3 length: 12 amino acids. Per germline, CDR1 SGDLS and CDR2 YYNGEE. As DNA, the CDR3 is TGTGCCAGCGCGGTGACTAACTATGGCTACACCTTC. Translated, it gives CASAVTNYGYTF.

Only one count was recorded for this clone. The V gene is TRBV28, the J gene TRBJ1-4; 8 positions match TRBD1. CDR1 and CDR2 from the germline V gene are MDHEN and SYDVKM. The CDR3 consists of 16 residues. J gave up 6 bases and V 4 bases, and 10 bases lay outside the gene matches. CDR3 nucleotides: TGTGCCAGCAGTTCATCGGGCGCGGGACAGGATGAAAAACTGTTTTTT. It codes for CASSSSGAGQDEKLFF. Complete variable domain (other parts from reference TRBV28 and TRBJ1-4): DVKVTQSSRYLVKRTGEKVFLECVQDMDHENMFWYRQDPGLGLRLIYFSYDVKMKEKGDIPEGYSVSREKKERFSLILESASTNQTSMYLCASSSSGAGQDEKLFFGSGTQLSVL.

The chain employs TRBV14 and TRBJ2-7, with 9 bases that match TRBD1. Germline CDR1 SGHDN, CDR2 FVKESK. The CDR3 totals 15 residues. Unmatched junction bases numbered 11, after V lost 6 bases and J lost 5 bases. In nucleotides, the CDR3 is TGTGCCAGCAGTCGGCGGAGGGACAGGGTCCACGAGCAGTACTTC. Encoded protein: CASSRRRDRVHEQYF.

This chain links TRBV28 with TRBJ2-5, with 8 bases lining up with TRBD2. V was clipped by 0 bases and J by 2 bases; unmatched bases: 5. The CDR3 runs 16 residues. Germline V lookup: CDR1 MDHEN, CDR2 SYDVKM. Written as DNA, the CDR3 is TGTGCCAGCAGTTTATGGTCGACTAGCGAACAAGAGACCCAGTACTTC. As protein: CASSLWSTSEQETQYF.

The V call is TRBV30, the J call TRBJ1-1; D is undetermined. The length of the CDR3 is 16 residues. V lost 3 bases to trimming and J lost 0 bases, with 17 bases between them. The germline V gene encodes CDR1 GTSNPN and CDR2 SVGIG (reference sequence). The CDR3 protein is CAWRKREGAVNTEAFF. The DNA of the CDR3 is TGTGCCTGGAGGAAAAGGGAGGGAGCCGTGAACACTGAAGCTTTCTTT.

CDR3 loop: CASSPPADTQYF. As DNA, the CDR3 is TGTGCCAGCAGTCCCCCCGCCGATACGCAGTATTTT. The genes are TRBV27 and TRBJ2-3; D call uncertain. CDR1 is MNHEY and CDR2 is SMNVEV in the germline V gene (reference sequence). This CDR3 comprises 12 residues. Trimming removed 5 bases at V and 6 bases at J, with 9 bases between.

The J gene is TRBJ2-5, the V gene TRBV29-1; the D is unclear. The end of the DNA fits TRBJ2-7 better, so the J call may be wrong. The germline V gene has CDR1 SQVTM and CDR2 ANQGSEA. The CDR3 is 12 residues long. Here the CDR3 reads CSVFWGFGEQYF. The CDR3 DNA follows: TGCAGCGTTTTTTGGGGATTCGGCGAGCAGTACTTC.